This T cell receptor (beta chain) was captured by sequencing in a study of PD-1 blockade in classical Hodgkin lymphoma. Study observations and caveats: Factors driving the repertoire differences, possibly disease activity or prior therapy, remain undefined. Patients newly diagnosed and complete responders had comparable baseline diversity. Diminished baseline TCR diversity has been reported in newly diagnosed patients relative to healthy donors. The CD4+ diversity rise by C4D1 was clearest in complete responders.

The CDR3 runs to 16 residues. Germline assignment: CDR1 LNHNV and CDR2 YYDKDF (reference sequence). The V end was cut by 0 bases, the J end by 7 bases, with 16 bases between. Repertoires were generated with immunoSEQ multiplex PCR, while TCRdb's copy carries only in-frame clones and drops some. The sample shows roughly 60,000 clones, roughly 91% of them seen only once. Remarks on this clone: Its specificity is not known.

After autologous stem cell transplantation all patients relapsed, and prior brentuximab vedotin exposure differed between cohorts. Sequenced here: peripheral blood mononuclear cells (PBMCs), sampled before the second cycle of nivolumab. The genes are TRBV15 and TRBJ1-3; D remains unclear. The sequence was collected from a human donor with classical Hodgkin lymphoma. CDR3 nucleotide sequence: TGTGCCACCAGCAGAGATTACCCGGTCGGTCGGAACACCATATATTTT. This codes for CATSRDYPVGRNTIYF.